A selection of T cell receptor beta chains follows, all from one sample in a study of shared clonotypes between healthy human individuals. Some clones are missing from TCRdb's copy, which holds only in-frame ones; the method was immunoSEQ multiplex PCR. The sample carries some 530,000 clones, roughly 80% recorded once. The source material was PBMCs. These receptors came from a woman aged 40 to 55 in good health. Some clones in this sample may be carry-over from other donors' samples. Both conserved end residues are part of each CDR3. D genes are given only for firm matches. Clone size appears in some rows only: once, few, many, or a class for an expanded clone.

V gene,clone size,J gene,D gene,CDR3 protein,CDR3 DNA
TRBV9,-,TRBJ2-7,-,CASSETGFEQYF,TGTGCCAGCAGCGAGACAGGTTTCGAGCAGTACTTC
TRBV11-2,-,TRBJ2-7,TRBD1,CASSASYTGGYEQYF,TGTGCCAGCAGCGCATCTTATACAGGGGGCTACGAGCAGTACTTC
TRBV4-1,once,TRBJ2-2,-,CASSQRRAPTRSRTGELFF,TGCGCCAGCAGCCAAAGACGCGCCCCGACGCGGTCTCGCACCGGGGAGCTGTTTTTT
TRBV10-1,-,TRBJ2-7,-,CASNESYEQYF,TGCGCCAGCAATGAATCCTACGAGCAGTACTTC
TRBV18,-,TRBJ1-1,-,CSSSPNEKNTEAFF,TGTTCCAGCTCTCCCAACGAAAAGAACACTGAAGCTTTCTTT
TRBV5-1,-,TRBJ2-1,-,CASGASPTGNEQFF,TGCGCCAGCGGAGCCTCCCCCACGGGCAATGAGCAGTTCTTC
TRBV9,-,TRBJ1-4,-,CAEPPPDSVNEKLFF,TGTGCCGAACCGCCCCCGGACAGCGTAAATGAAAAACTGTTTTTT
TRBV27,few,TRBJ1-1,-,CASSLLGSRGMNTEAFF,TGTGCCAGCAGTTTATTAGGCAGTCGGGGGATGAACACTGAAGCTTTCTTT
TRBV29-1,-,TRBJ2-7,TRBD1,CSVSRGPNSYEQYF,TGCAGCGTGTCCAGGGGGCCCAACTCCTACGAGCAGTACTTC
TRBV5-1,-,TRBJ2-3,-,CASRTEGPNTDTQYF,TGCGCCAGCCGGACGGAGGGCCCAAACACAGATACGCAGTATTTT
TRBV10-2,-,TRBJ2-3,TRBD2,CASSESSGRTDTQYF,TGCGCCAGCAGTGAGTCTAGCGGGAGGACAGATACGCAGTATTTT
TRBV5-1,few,TRBJ2-1,TRBD2,CASSLESSGSGNEQFF,TGCGCCAGCAGCTTGGAATCTAGCGGGAGTGGAAATGAGCAGTTCTTC
TRBV7-6,-,TRBJ2-7,TRBD1,CASSSQGTGAHEQYF,TGTGCCAGCAGCTCGCAGGGGACAGGGGCCCACGAGCAGTACTTC
TRBV5-1,-,TRBJ2-3,TRBD2,CASSLALASGRDSSTDTQYF,TGCGCCAGCAGCTTGGCGTTGGCTAGCGGGAGAGACTCTAGCACAGATACGCAGTATTTT
TRBV29-1,once,TRBJ2-3,-,CSVGLADTQYF,TGCAGCGTTGGGCTAGCTGATACGCAGTATTTT
TRBV30,-,TRBJ2-5,-,CAWVRDSRGGTQYF,TGTGCCTGGGTGCGGGACTCCCGAGGTGGGACCCAGTACTTC
TRBV27,-,TRBJ2-1,-,CASSYPEQFF,TGTGCCAGCAGTTACCCTGAGCAGTTCTTC
TRBV7-9,-,TRBJ2-7,TRBD2,CASSLLREGAYEQYF,TGTGCCAGCAGCTTATTGCGGGAGGGTGCCTACGAGCAGTACTTC
TRBV18,-,TRBJ2-7,TRBD1,CASSPGTGDEQYF,TGTGCCAGCTCGCCGGGGACAGGGGACGAGCAGTACTTC
TRBV5-1,-,TRBJ1-1,-,CASSLNTDREAFF,TGCGCCAGCAGCCTTAATACCGACAGGGAAGCTTTCTTT
TRBV7-9,-,TRBJ2-1,-,CASRWSSYNEQFF,TGTGCCAGCAGGTGGAGCTCCTACAATGAGCAGTTCTTC
TRBV9,-,TRBJ2-1,-,CASSVLQGPYNEQFF,TGTGCCAGCAGCGTACTCCAGGGACCCTACAATGAGCAGTTCTTC
TRBV7-3,-,TRBJ2-3,-,CASTSGLLRSTDTQYF,TGTGCCAGCACCTCAGGACTGTTACGTAGCACAGATACGCAGTATTTT
TRBV7-2,once,TRBJ2-1,-,CASSLAGRVGFYNEQFF,TGTGCCAGCAGCTTAGCGGGTAGGGTGGGATTTTACAATGAGCAGTTCTTC
TRBV7-8,-,TRBJ2-1,-,CVCSSYNEQFF,TGTGTGTGTTCGTCCTACAATGAGCAGTTCTTC
TRBV7-9,-,TRBJ2-2,-,CASSLTYTGELFF,TGTGCCAGCAGCTTAACTTACACCGGGGAGCTGTTTTTT
TRBV4-2,-,TRBJ2-1,-,CASSQIFRRGHEQFF,TGTGCCAGCAGCCAAATATTTAGGCGGGGTCATGAGCAGTTCTTC
TRBV27,-,TRBJ2-7,-,CASSLTGPVVAYEQYF,TGTGCCAGCAGTCTGACGGGCCCGGTCGTAGCCTACGAGCAGTACTTC
TRBV15,once,TRBJ2-6,TRBD1,CATSGQDSTISGANVLTF,TGTGCCACCAGCGGACAGGACAGTACCATCTCTGGGGCCAACGTCCTGACTTTC
TRBV7-8,-,TRBJ2-5,-,CASSLGSVETQYF,TGTGCCAGCAGCTTAGGTTCTGTGGAGACCCAGTACTTC
TRBV7-2,-,TRBJ2-7,TRBD2,CASSPSGRVGEQYF,TGTGCCAGCAGCCCCAGCGGGAGAGTAGGGGAGCAGTACTTC
TRBV7-6,-,TRBJ1-3,TRBD1,CASSSSRDRTGNTIYF,TGTGCCAGCAGCTCATCCCGGGACAGAACTGGAAACACCATATATTTT
TRBV5-1,-,TRBJ2-3,-,CASSLSVVSADTQYF,TGCGCCAGCAGCCTCAGTGTGGTTAGCGCAGATACGCAGTATTTT
TRBV5-6,few,TRBJ1-2,TRBD1,CASSLVAGGDRNYGYTF,TGTGCCAGCAGCTTGGTGGCAGGGGGCGATAGGAACTATGGCTACACCTTC
TRBV28,-,TRBJ1-4,TRBD1,CASSPTGGSEKLFF,TGTGCCAGCAGTCCGACAGGGGGAAGTGAAAAACTGTTTTTT
TRBV11-3,-,TRBJ2-5,-,CASSSLLGETQYF,TGTGCCAGCAGCTCCCTCTTAGGAGAGACCCAGTACTTC